The entry below gives a single T cell receptor (beta chain) sequence along with its context. Its antigen remains unidentified. This record belongs to a study of vaccination effects on CD4 cells after COVID-19. For the study at large: The post-vaccine samples were taken, at the median, 72 days after the second dose. Regarding the study as a whole: Late post-vaccination samples showed marked contraction of infection- and vaccine-induced clones.

ViraFEST assay sequencing came after antigen-specific CD4+ T cells were expanded with viral peptide pools. Following culture for nine to ten days, CD4+ T cells were isolated. The vaccine given was either BNT162b2 or mRNA-1273, in two doses. Roughly 1.9 million PBMC per well received approximately 10 IU/ml IL-2 and roughly 10 ug/ml peptides in culture. Cultures had half their medium replaced with IL-2 medium on days 3 and 7. Using immunoSEQ multiplex PCR, the repertoire was profiled, and TCRdb retains in-frame clones only, with some absent. The data contain around 30,000 clones, under 85% of them singletons. Sample: CD4+ T cells from PBMCs cultured with HCoV-OC43 spike peptides, taken after COVID-19 vaccination. Subset defined: HCoV-OC43 spike overlapping peptide pool stimulation. The TCR originated in a human donor who received a COVID-19 vaccine.

DNA of the CDR3: TGTGCCAGCAGCTTACGGGAAGCTTTCTTT. The encoded protein is CASSLREAFF. This chain connects TRBV7-9 to TRBJ1-1; D is undetermined. Germline CDR1 SEHNR, CDR2 FQNEAQ (reference sequence). The CDR3 has 10 residues. Trimming left V 2 bases short and J 8 bases short, with 3 bases between.